This T cell receptor beta chain was identified in a study of blood T cell repertoires in COVID-19. In the study overall: PBMCs, B-cell-depleted T cells, or T cells provided the cDNA or gDNA that made up the material.

Participant age was about 18 to 89 years, and participants resided in approximately 25 US areas. With V trimmed by 1 base and J by 4 bases, 6 bases remained unmatched. Germline loops: CDR1 SGHAT, CDR2 FQNNGV. The CDR3 consists of 15 residues. Libraries were prepared by immunoSEQ multiplex PCR; TCRdb keeps only in-frame clonotypes and omits some of them. The top ten hold about 5.4% of the sample, which has 250,000 to 350,000 clones, 80% to 90% seen once. The chain joins TRBV11-2 to TRBJ1-1, with 7 bases matching TRBD1. This receptor was obtained from a woman in her 30s who had recovered from COVID-19. Sample: PBMCs or T cells enriched from blood (not recorded which). CDR3 sequence: CASSLVRGRGTEAFF. DNA of the CDR3: TGTGCCAGCAGCTTAGTAAGGGGGCGCGGCACTGAAGCTTTCTTT. Full variable domain (outside the CDR3, taken from reference TRBV11-2 and TRBJ1-1): EAGVAQSPRYKIIEKRQSVAFWCNPISGHATLYWYQQILGQGPKLLIQFQNNGVVDDSQLPKDRFSAERLKGVDSTLKIQPAKLEDSAVYLCASSLVRGRGTEAFFGQGTRLTVV.